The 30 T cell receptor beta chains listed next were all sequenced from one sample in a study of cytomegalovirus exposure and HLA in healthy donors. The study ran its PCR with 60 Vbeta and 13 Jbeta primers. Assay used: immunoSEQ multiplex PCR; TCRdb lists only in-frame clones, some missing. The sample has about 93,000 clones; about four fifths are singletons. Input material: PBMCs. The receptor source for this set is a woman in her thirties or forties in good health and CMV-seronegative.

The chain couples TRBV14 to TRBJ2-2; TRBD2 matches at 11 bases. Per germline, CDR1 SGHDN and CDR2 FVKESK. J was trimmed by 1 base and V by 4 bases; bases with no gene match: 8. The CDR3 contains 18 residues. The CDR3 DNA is TGTGCCAGCAGCCCCCCCCTCGGACTAGCGGGGAACACCGGGGAGCTGTTTTTT. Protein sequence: CASSPPLGLAGNTGELFF.

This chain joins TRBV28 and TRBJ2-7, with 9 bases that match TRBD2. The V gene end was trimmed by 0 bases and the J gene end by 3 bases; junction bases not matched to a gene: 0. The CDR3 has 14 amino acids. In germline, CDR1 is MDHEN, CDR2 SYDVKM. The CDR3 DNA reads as TGTGCCAGCAGTTTATGGACTAGCGGCTACGAGCAGTACTTC. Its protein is CASSLWTSGYEQYF.

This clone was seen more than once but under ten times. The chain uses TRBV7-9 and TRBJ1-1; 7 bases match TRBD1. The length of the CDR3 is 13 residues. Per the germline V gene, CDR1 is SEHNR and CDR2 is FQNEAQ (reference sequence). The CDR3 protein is CATLQGMNTEAFF. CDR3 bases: TGTGCAACCCTACAGGGGATGAACACTGAAGCTTTCTTT.

The CDR3 is CSVVGGRAADTQYF. The CDR3 nucleotides are TGCAGCGTTGTGGGCGGGAGGGCCGCAGATACGCAGTATTTT. V usage is TRBV29-1 and J usage is TRBJ2-3; 9 positions agree with TRBD2. V shed 4 bases, J shed 4 bases, and the junction held 6 bases outside the gene matches. The germline V gene has CDR1 SQVTM and CDR2 ANQGSEA. The CDR3 has 14 residues.

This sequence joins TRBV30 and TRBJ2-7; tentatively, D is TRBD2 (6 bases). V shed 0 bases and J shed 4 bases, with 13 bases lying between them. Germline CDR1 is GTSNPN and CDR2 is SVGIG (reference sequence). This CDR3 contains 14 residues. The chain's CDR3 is CAWSVQAGPYEQYF. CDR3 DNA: TGTGCCTGGAGTGTACAGGCGGGGCCATACGAGCAGTACTTC. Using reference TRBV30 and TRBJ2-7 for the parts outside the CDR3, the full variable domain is SQTIHQWPATLVQPVGSPLSLECTVEGTSNPNLYWYRQAAGRGLQLLFYSVGIGQISSEVPQNLSASRPQDRQFILSSKKLLLSDSGFYLCAWSVQAGPYEQYFGPGTRLTVT.

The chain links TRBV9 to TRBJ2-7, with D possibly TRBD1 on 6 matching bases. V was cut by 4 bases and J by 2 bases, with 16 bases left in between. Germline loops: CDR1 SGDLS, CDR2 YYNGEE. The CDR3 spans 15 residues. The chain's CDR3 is CASSPRAGAPYEQYF. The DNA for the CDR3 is TGTGCCAGCAGCCCCCGGGCAGGGGCCCCCTACGAGCAGTACTTC. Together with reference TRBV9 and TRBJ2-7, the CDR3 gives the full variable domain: DSGVTQTPKHLITATGQRVTLRCSPRSGDLSVYWYQQSLDQGLQFLIQYYNGEERAKGNILERFSAQQFPDLHSELNLSSLELGDSALYFCASSPRAGAPYEQYFGPGTRLTVT.

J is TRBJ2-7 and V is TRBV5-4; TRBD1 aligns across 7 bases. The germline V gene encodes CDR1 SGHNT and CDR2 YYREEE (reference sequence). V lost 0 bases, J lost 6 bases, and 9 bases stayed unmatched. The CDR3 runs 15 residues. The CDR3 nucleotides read TGTGCCAGCAGCTTGGGGAGACAGGGTTTTGGCGAGCAGTACTTC. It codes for CASSLGRQGFGEQYF.

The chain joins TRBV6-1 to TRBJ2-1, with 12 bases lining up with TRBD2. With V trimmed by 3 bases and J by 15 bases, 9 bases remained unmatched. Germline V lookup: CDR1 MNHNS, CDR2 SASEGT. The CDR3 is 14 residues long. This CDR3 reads CASSEGTSGLPRFF. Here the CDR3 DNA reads TGTGCCAGCAGTGAGGGGACTAGCGGGCTTCCAAGGTTCTTC.

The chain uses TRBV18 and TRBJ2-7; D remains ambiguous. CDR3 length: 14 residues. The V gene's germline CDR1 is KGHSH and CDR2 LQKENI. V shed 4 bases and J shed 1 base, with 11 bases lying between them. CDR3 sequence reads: CASSQQTGSYEQYF. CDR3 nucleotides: TGTGCCAGCTCACAACAGACCGGTTCCTACGAGCAGTACTTC. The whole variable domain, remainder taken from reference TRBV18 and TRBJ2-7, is NAGVMQNPRHLVRRRGQEARLRCSPMKGHSHVYWYRQLPEEGLKFMVYLQKENIIDESGMPKERFSAEFPKEGPSILRIQQVVRGDSAAYFCASSQQTGSYEQYFGPGTRLTVT.

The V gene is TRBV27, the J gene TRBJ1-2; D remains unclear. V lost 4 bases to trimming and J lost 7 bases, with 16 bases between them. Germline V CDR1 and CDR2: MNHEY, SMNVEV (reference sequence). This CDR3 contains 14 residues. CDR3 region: CASSSYGRSSGYTF. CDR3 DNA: TGTGCCAGCAGTTCTTATGGCAGGTCCAGTGGCTACACCTTC.

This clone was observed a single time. The CDR3 reads CSVDLAGNTGELFF. The CDR3 DNA sequence: TGCAGCGTTGATCTAGCGGGAAACACCGGGGAGCTGTTTTTT. V usage is TRBV29-1 and J usage is TRBJ2-2, with 9 bases lining up with TRBD2. From germline, CDR1 is SQVTM and CDR2 ANQGSEA. This CDR3 has 14 amino acids. V dropped 3 bases and J dropped 2; count of bases not matched to a gene: 1.

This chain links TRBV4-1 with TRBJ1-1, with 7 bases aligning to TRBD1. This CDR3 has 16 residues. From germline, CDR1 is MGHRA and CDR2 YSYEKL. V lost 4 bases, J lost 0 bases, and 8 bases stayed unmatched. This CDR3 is CASSPSPGQLNTEAFF. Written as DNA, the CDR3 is TGCGCCAGCAGCCCCTCCCCGGGACAGTTGAACACTGAAGCTTTCTTT.

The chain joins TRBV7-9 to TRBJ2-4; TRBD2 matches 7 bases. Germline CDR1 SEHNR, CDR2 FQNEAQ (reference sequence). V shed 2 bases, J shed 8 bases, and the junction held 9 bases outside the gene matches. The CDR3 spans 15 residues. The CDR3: CASSLHGGSADIQYF. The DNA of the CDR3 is TGTGCCAGCAGCTTACATGGCGGGAGCGCGGACATTCAGTACTTC. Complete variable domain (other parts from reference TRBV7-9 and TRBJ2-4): DTGVSQNPRHKITKRGQNVTFRCDPISEHNRLYWYRQTLGQGPEFLTYFQNEAQLEKSRLLSDRFSAERPKGSFSTLEIQRTEQGDSAMYLCASSLHGGSADIQYFGAGTRLSVL.

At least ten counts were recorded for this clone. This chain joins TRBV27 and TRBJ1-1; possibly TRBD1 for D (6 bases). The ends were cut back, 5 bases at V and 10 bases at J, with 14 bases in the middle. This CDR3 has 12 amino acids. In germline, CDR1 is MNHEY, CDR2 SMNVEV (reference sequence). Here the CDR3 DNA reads TGTGCCAGCAGTCCGGGACACTCAAGAGCTTTCTTT. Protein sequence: CASSPGHSRAFF.

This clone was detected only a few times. The CDR3 DNA reads TGCGCCAGCAGCTCATTCGTCGGCTCCTACGAGCAGTACTTC. Translation: CASSSFVGSYEQYF. This chain links TRBV5-1 with TRBJ2-7; D is ambiguous. This CDR3 has 14 amino acids. Trimming left V 3 bases short and J 0 bases short, with 10 bases between. The V gene's germline CDR1 is SGHRS and CDR2 YFSETQ.

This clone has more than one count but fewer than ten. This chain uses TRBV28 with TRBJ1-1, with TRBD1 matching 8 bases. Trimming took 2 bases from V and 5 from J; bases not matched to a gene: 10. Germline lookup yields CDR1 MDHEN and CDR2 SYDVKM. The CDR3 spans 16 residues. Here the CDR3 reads CASSLRGRQGRTEAFF. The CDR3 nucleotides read TGTGCCAGCAGTTTAAGGGGTCGACAGGGGAGAACTGAAGCTTTCTTT.

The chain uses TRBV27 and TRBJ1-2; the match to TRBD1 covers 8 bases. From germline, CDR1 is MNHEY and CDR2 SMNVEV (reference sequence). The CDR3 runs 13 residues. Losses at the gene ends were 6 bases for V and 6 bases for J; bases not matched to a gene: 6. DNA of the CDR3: TGTGCCAGCAGGCCGACAGGGGTGAATGGCTACACCTTC. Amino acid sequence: CASRPTGVNGYTF.

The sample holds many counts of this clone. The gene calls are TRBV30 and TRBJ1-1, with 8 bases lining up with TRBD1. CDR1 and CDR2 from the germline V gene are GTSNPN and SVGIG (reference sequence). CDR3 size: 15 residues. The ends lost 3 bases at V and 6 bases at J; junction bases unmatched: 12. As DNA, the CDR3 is TGTGCCTGGAGCGCTGGACAGGGAAGTTTGCCTGAAGCTTTCTTT. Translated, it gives CAWSAGQGSLPEAFF.

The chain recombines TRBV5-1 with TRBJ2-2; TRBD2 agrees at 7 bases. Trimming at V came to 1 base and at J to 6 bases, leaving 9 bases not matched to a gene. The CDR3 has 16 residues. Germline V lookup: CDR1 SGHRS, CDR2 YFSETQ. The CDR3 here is CASSLRGGRESGELFF. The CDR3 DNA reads TGCGCCAGCAGCTTGAGGGGCGGGAGAGAGTCCGGGGAGCTGTTTTTT.

The CDR3 reads CASTPDGRGAFF. As DNA, the CDR3 is TGTGCCAGTACTCCGGACGGCCGAGGGGCTTTCTTT. J is TRBJ1-1 and V is TRBV19; D is unclear. Germline loops: CDR1 LNHDA, CDR2 SQIVND (reference sequence). Trimming took 7 bases from V and 11 from J, leaving 17 bases between them. The CDR3 runs 12 residues.

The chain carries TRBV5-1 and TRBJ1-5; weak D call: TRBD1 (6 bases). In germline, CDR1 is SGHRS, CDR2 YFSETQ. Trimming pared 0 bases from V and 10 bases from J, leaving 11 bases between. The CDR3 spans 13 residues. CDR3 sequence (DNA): TGCGCCAGCAGCTTGGACTGGGACACACCCCAGCATTTT. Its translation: CASSLDWDTPQHF.

CDR3: CASSVGVSSQYEQYF. CDR3 bases: TGTGCCAGCAGCGTAGGAGTTAGTTCTCAATACGAGCAGTACTTC. J is TRBJ2-7 and V is TRBV9, with no clear D. The germline gives CDR1 SGDLS, CDR2 YYNGEE. Trimming stripped 0 bases from V and 4 bases from J, with 14 bases between. This CDR3 region has 15 residues.

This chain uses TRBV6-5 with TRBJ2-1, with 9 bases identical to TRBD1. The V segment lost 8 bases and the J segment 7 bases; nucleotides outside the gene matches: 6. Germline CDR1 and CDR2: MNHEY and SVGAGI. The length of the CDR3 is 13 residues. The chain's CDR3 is CASGRDRGNEQFF. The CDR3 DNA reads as TGTGCCAGCGGCAGAGACAGGGGGAATGAGCAGTTCTTC.

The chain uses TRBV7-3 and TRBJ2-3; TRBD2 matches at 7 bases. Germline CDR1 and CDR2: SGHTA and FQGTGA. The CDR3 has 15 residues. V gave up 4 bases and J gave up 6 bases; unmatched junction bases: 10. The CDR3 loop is CASSSSGEEVDTQYF. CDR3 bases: TGTGCCAGCAGCTCAAGCGGGGAAGAGGTGGATACGCAGTATTTT.

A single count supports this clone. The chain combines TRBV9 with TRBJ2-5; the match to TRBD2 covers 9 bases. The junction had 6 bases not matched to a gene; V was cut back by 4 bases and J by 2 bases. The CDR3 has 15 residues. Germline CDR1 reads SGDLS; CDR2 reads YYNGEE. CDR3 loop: CASSTQAGGQETQYF. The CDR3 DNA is TGTGCCAGCAGCACCCAGGCGGGGGGGCAAGAGACCCAGTACTTC.

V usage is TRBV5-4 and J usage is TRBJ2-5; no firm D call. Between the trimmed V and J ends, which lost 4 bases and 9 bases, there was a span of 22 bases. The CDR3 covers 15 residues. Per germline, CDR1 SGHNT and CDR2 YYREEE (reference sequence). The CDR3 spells CASSPKAPSEKPQYF. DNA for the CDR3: TGTGCCAGCAGCCCGAAAGCGCCTTCTGAAAAGCCCCAGTACTTC.

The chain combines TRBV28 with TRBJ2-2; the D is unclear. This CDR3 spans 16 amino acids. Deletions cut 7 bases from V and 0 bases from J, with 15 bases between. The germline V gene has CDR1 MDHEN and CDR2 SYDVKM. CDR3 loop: CASMGTNPTNTGELFF. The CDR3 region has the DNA TGTGCCAGCATGGGCACAAACCCTACGAACACCGGGGAGCTGTTTTTT.

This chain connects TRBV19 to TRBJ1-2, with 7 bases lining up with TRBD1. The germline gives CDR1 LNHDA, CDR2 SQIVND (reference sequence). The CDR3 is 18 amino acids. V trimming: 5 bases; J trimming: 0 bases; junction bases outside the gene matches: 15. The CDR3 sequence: CASSDSGQSFNSNYGYTF. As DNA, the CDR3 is TGTGCCAGTAGTGACTCGGGACAGAGTTTTAACTCTAACTATGGCTACACCTTC.

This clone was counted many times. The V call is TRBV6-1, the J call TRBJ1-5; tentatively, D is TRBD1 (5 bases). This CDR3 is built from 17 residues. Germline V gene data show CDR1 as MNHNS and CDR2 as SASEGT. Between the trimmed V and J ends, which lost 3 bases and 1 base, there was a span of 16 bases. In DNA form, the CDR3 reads TGTGCCAGCAGTGACAAACGAACAGGTAACAGCAATCAGCCCCAGCATTTT. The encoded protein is CASSDKRTGNSNQPQHF.

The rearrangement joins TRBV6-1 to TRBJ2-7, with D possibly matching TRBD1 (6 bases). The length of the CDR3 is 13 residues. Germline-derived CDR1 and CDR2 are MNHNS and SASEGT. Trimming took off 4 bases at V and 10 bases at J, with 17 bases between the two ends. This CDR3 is CASSAQGSGLQYF. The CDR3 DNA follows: TGTGCCAGCAGTGCACAGGGTTCTGGTTTACAGTACTTC.